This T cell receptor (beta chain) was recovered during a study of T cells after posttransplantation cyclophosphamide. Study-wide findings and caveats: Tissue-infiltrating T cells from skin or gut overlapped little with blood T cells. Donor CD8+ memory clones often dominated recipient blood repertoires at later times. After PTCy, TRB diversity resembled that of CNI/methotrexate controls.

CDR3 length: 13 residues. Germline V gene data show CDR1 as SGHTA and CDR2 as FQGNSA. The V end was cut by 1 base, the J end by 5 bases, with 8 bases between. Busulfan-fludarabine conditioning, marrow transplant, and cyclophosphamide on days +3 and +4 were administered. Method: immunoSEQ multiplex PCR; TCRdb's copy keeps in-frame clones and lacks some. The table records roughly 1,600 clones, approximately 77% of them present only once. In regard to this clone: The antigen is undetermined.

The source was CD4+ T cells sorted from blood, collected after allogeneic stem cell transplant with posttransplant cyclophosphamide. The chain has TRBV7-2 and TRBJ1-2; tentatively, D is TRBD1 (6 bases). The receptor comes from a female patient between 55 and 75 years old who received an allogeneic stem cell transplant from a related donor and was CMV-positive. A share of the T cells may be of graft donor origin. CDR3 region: CASSLGGRYGYTF. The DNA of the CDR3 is TGTGCCAGCAGCTTAGGGGGGCGGTATGGCTACACCTTC.